This passage covers 25 T cell receptor beta chains from one sample sequenced in a study of PD-L1 blockade in urothelial cancer. Time point denoted: pretreatment peripheral blood. Using immunoSEQ multiplex PCR, the repertoire was profiled, and TCRdb retains in-frame clones only, with some absent. This sample yields about 63,000 clones, of which 81% are seen a single time; around 5.4% belongs to the top ten. The specimen comprised PBMCs, sampled around atezolizumab (anti-PD-L1) treatment. Receptor source: a man aged 65 to 85 with urothelial cancer.

The rearrangement links TRBV21-1 to TRBJ2-7; the D call in the table, TRBD2, was not verified against the DNA. TRBV21-1 is a pseudogene. This CDR3 has 15 amino acids. In DNA, the CDR3 is TGTGCCAGCAGCACCAGGACTAGCGGGGGATTTGTGCAGTACTTC. Its translation: CASSTRTSGGFVQYF.

This clone was recorded at least ten times. This chain uses TRBV4-1 with TRBJ2-1, with no clear D. Trimming shortened V by 2 bases and J by 9 bases, and 11 bases separated the two germline ends. The CDR3 has 13 residues. The germline CDR1 and CDR2 sequences are MGHRA and YSYEKL. CDR3: CASSQKITREQFF. The CDR3 nucleotides are TGCGCCAGCAGCCAAAAGATTACGCGTGAGCAGTTCTTC.

The V gene is TRBV21-1, the J gene TRBJ2-1; the table names TRBD2, a call not compared with the DNA. TRBV21-1 is an annotated pseudogene. This CDR3 contains 14 residues. In nucleotides, the CDR3 is TGTGCCAGCAGCAAAGCGCTTCGGCGGGGGTTCAGTGTCTTC. Translating it yields CASSKALRRGFSVF.

V gene TRBV19 combines with J gene TRBJ2-7; 8 positions match TRBD2. The CDR3 length is 15 residues. Germline values: CDR1 LNHDA, CDR2 SQIVND (reference sequence). With 4 bases clipped from V and 1 base from J, the junction kept 6 bases outside the gene matches. CDR3 in amino acids: CASSRPAGASYEQYF. The DNA of the CDR3 is TGTGCCAGTAGTAGGCCAGCGGGGGCTTCCTACGAGCAGTACTTC.

This sequence joins TRBV6-1 and TRBJ1-4; maybe TRBD1 (5 bases). The V end was cut by 6 bases, the J end by 5 bases, with 10 bases between. Germline CDR1 reads MNHNS; CDR2 reads SASEGT. The CDR3 runs to 13 residues. The CDR3 nucleotides read TGTGCCAGCAGGAAGGGGAGGAATGAAAAACTGTTTTTT. It is translated as CASRKGRNEKLFF.

The V gene is TRBV15, the J gene TRBJ2-1; tentative D call: TRBD2 (7 bases). The CDR3 extends over 15 amino acids. Trimming took 1 base from V and 3 from J, leaving 10 bases between them. Germline V gene sequence: CDR1 LNHNV, CDR2 YYDKDF (reference sequence). The DNA of the CDR3 is TGTGCCACCAGCAGAGCAGGGGACTACTACAATGAGCAGTTCTTC. Translating gives CATSRAGDYYNEQFF.

CDR3 protein: CASSLGSAGANVLTF. The CDR3 DNA reads as TGTGCCAGCAGCTTAGGGAGTGCTGGGGCCAACGTCCTGACTTTC. The chain carries TRBV7-8 and TRBJ2-6; D uncertain. This CDR3 comprises 15 residues. Germline V CDR1 and CDR2: SGHVS, FQNEAQ. The germline V and J ends were trimmed by 1 base and 2 bases, with 6 bases remaining between them.

This clone occurred once. The rearrangement joins TRBV4-1 to TRBJ2-1, with D possibly TRBD2 on 6 matching bases. The CDR3 is 16 amino acids. CDR1 and CDR2 from the germline V gene are MGHRA and YSYEKL. Trimming removed 0 bases from V and 7 bases from J, with 16 bases in between. CDR3 in amino acids: CASSQDGPAGRNEQFF. CDR3 nucleotide sequence: TGCGCCAGCAGCCAAGATGGGCCAGCGGGCAGAAATGAGCAGTTCTTC.

This rearrangement joins TRBV5-4 to TRBJ2-7; 8 bases match TRBD2. The J segment lost 0 bases and the V segment lost 3 bases, leaving 5 bases of the junction unmatched. CDR1 is SGHNT, CDR2 YYREEE, per germline (reference sequence). The CDR3 is 15 residues long. The DNA for the CDR3 is TGTGCCAGCAGCTCGGGGGGGGGAGGCTCCTACGAGCAGTACTTC. Protein sequence: CASSSGGGGSYEQYF.

The V gene is TRBV19, the J gene TRBJ1-2; 8 bases fit TRBD1. V was clipped by 5 bases and J by 0 bases; unmatched bases: 5. The CDR3 totals 15 residues. Germline V gene data show CDR1 as LNHDA and CDR2 as SQIVND (reference sequence). This CDR3 is CASSSPGGSNYGYTF. The CDR3 DNA sequence: TGTGCCAGTAGTTCGCCAGGGGGCTCTAACTATGGCTACACCTTC.

The J gene is TRBJ1-3, the V gene TRBV5-4; a possible D gene is TRBD1 (6 bases). The V and J ends lost 4 bases and 1 base respectively, with 9 bases between them. Germline CDR1 reads SGHNT; CDR2 reads YYREEE (reference sequence). This CDR3 is built from 14 residues. The DNA for the CDR3 is TGTGCCAGCAGCACCGACAGGTCTGGAAACACCATATATTTT. Translated, it gives CASSTDRSGNTIYF.

This chain connects TRBV10-3 to TRBJ2-7; TRBD2 aligns across 9 bases. The CDR3 runs to 13 residues. Germline V gene lookup returns CDR1 ENHRY and CDR2 SYGVKD. The V segment lost 4 bases and the J segment 6 bases; nucleotides outside the gene matches: 4. The CDR3 is CAISVAGGREQYF. As DNA, the CDR3 is TGTGCCATCAGTGTCGCGGGAGGGCGCGAGCAGTACTTC.

The rearrangement links TRBV7-2 to TRBJ2-3; weak D call: TRBD2 (6 bases). The CDR3 is 16 amino acids. Trimming left V 5 bases short and J 4 bases short, with 19 bases between. Germline CDR1 is SGHTA and CDR2 is FQGNSA. For the CDR3, the DNA is TGTGCCAGCAGCCGTGCGTTACTAGGAGGGGCAGATACGCAGTATTTT. As protein: CASSRALLGGADTQYF.

J is TRBJ2-1 and V is TRBV6-6; TRBD2 might be the D (6 bases). Germline-derived CDR1 and CDR2 are MNHNY and SVGAGI (reference sequence). V was cut by 2 bases and J by 6 bases, with 11 bases left in between. The CDR3 consists of 14 residues. The CDR3 sequence is CASSYRGSPNEQFF. The CDR3 coding sequence is TGTGCCAGCAGTTACCGGGGGTCCCCCAATGAGCAGTTCTTC.

The chain combines TRBV5-1 with TRBJ2-1; 8 bases match TRBD1. J gave up 9 bases and V 5 bases, and 10 bases lay outside the gene matches. The CDR3 runs 14 residues. From germline, CDR1 is SGHRS and CDR2 YFSETQ. The CDR3 loop is CASSTGQGRGEQFF. The CDR3 bases are TGCGCCAGCAGTACTGGACAGGGTAGGGGTGAGCAGTTCTTC.

The rearrangement uses TRBV9 and TRBJ1-2; tentatively, D is TRBD1 (6 bases). CDR3 length: 14 residues. The germline V gene has CDR1 SGDLS and CDR2 YYNGEE. Trimming took off 6 bases at V and 5 bases at J, with 17 bases between the two ends. DNA for the CDR3: TGTGCCAGCACCCCTGGAATAGGGGGATATGGCTACACCTTC. This gives the protein CASTPGIGGYGYTF.

The CDR3 sequence: CASRTETNSPLHF. CDR3 bases: TGCGCCAGCAGAACAGAGACAAATTCACCCCTCCACTTT. The genes are TRBV5-1 and TRBJ1-6; D gene uncertain. This CDR3 has 13 residues. In germline, CDR1 is SGHRS, CDR2 YFSETQ. V lost 5 bases to trimming and J lost 7 bases, with 10 bases between them.

The chain joins TRBV14 to TRBJ2-4; D is possibly TRBD1 (6 bases). Germline assignment: CDR1 SGHDN and CDR2 FVKESK. The V end lost 9 bases, the J end lost 5 bases, and 14 bases lay between the germline ends. This CDR3 is 13 amino acids long. For the CDR3, the DNA is TGTGCCAGTTCCAGGGGACGTGAAAACATTCAGTACTTC. Translating it yields CASSRGRENIQYF.

The rearrangement uses TRBV6-5 and TRBJ1-1; 7 nucleotides align to TRBD1. This CDR3 spans 16 amino acids. V lost 2 bases, J lost 1 base, and 7 bases stayed unmatched. From germline, CDR1 is MNHEY and CDR2 SVGAGI. This chain's CDR3 is CASSYKGAQRNTEAFF. Written as DNA, the CDR3 is TGTGCCAGCAGTTACAAGGGGGCGCAGAGGAACACTGAAGCTTTCTTT.

The chain recombines TRBV2 with TRBJ2-5; 9 bases line up with TRBD1. Germline assignment: CDR1 SNHLY and CDR2 FYNNEI. The V segment lost 6 bases and the J segment 5 bases; nucleotides outside the gene matches: 4. This CDR3 region has 13 residues. In DNA form, the CDR3 reads TGTGCCAGCAGGGGACAGGGCCGGGAGACCCAGTACTTC. This codes for CASRGQGRETQYF.

The rearrangement links TRBV6-5 to TRBJ1-2, with D unresolved. Trimming took off 0 bases at V and 7 bases at J, with 9 bases between the two ends. Looked up from germline, CDR1 is MNHEY and CDR2 is SVGAGI. The CDR3 contains 13 residues. CDR3 in DNA: TGTGCCAGCAGTTACTCTCCTCCTAGTGGCTACACCTTC. It yields the protein CASSYSPPSGYTF.

This clone was detected only a few times. The chain is built from TRBV7-9 and TRBJ2-1; possibly TRBD2 for D (6 bases). Per germline, CDR1 SEHNR and CDR2 FQNEAQ (reference sequence). CDR3 length equals 14 residues. Trimming left V 5 bases short and J 6 bases short, with 14 bases between. CDR3 amino acids: CASSRGGQSNEQFF. CDR3 DNA: TGTGCCAGCAGCCGGGGAGGCCAGAGCAATGAGCAGTTCTTC.

This clone appeared many times. This chain's CDR3 is CASNLADTQYF. The CDR3 nucleotides read TGTGCCAGCAACCTAGCAGATACGCAGTATTTT. V gene TRBV6-1 combines with J gene TRBJ2-3; D unclear. V shed 7 bases and J shed 4 bases, with 6 bases lying between them. CDR1 and CDR2 from the germline V gene are MNHNS and SASEGT. The CDR3 has 11 amino acids.

The rearrangement links TRBV29-1 to TRBJ2-3; 7 positions agree with TRBD1. CDR1 SQVTM and CDR2 ANQGSEA come from the germline V gene. The CDR3 runs to 14 residues. J was trimmed by 3 bases and V by 2 bases; bases with no gene match: 5. The CDR3 DNA follows: TGCAGCGTTGAACGGACAGGCACGACAGATACGCAGTATTTT. This codes for CSVERTGTTDTQYF.

The gene calls are TRBV4-3 and TRBJ2-1; D gene unclear. The CDR3 is made up of 16 amino acids. Trimming took off 2 bases at V and 7 bases at J, with 18 bases between the two ends. Germline V CDR1 and CDR2: LGHNA, YSLEER. In DNA form, the CDR3 reads TGCGCCAGCAGCCAACATCTAACGACCTCCGGGAATGAGCAGTTCTTC. Protein product: CASSQHLTTSGNEQFF.